The rows below give T cell receptor beta chains drawn from one sample of a study of spatial heterogeneity in lung cancer. MiXCR, applied by TCRdb to the 5' RACE reads, yields one record per CDR3 protein. The table includes fewer than 45,000 distinct CDR3 sequences, 6% to 7.5% detected once. This material consisted of PBMCs, taken at surgery. The receptor set was obtained from a female donor with early-stage non-small cell lung cancer. Both conserved end residues are part of each CDR3. The order of the fields is J gene, V gene, D gene, clone size, CDR3 DNA, CDR3 protein. A D gene is named only where the DNA matches it firmly. The size entry is marked missing in some rows and otherwise reads once, few, many or a size class.

J gene: TRBJ2-7; V gene: TRBV7-8; D gene: .; clone size: many; CDR3 DNA: TGTGCCAGCAGCTTATATATACGCCCCGGGACACTCTCCTACGAGCAGTACTTC; CDR3 protein: CASSLYIRPGTLSYEQYF
J gene: TRBJ2-4; V gene: TRBV7-2; D gene: TRBD2; clone size: few; CDR3 DNA: TGTGCCAGCAGCTTGGCTAGCGGGGGGAGAAACATTCAGTACTTC; CDR3 protein: CASSLASGGRNIQYF
J gene: TRBJ1-2; V gene: TRBV9; D gene: .; clone size: few; CDR3 DNA: TGTGCCAGCAGCCGGACGGACAGTAACTATGGCTACACCTTC; CDR3 protein: CASSRTDSNYGYTF
J gene: TRBJ2-5; V gene: TRBV5-1; D gene: .; clone size: many; CDR3 DNA: TGCGCCAGCAGCGTAGCTGCGGTGTCCCAAGAGACCCAGTACTTC; CDR3 protein: CASSVAAVSQETQYF
J gene: TRBJ2-2; V gene: TRBV5-4; D gene: .; clone size: .; CDR3 DNA: TGTGCCAGCAGCTTGGAAACAGGGCGAGGCACCGGGGAGCTGTTTTTT; CDR3 protein: CASSLETGRGTGELFF
J gene: TRBJ2-7; V gene: TRBV7-9; D gene: TRBD1; clone size: medium-sized; CDR3 DNA: TGTGCCAGCAGCTCATCCCCACAGGGGATCTCCTACGAGCAGTACTTC; CDR3 protein: CASSSSPQGISYEQYF
J gene: TRBJ1-6; V gene: TRBV5-1; D gene: .; clone size: many; CDR3 DNA: TGCGCCAGCAGCTTGGCCCAGTCGGCTTCACCCCTCCACTTT; CDR3 protein: CASSLAQSASPLHF
J gene: TRBJ2-4; V gene: TRBV7-2; D gene: .; clone size: few; CDR3 DNA: TGTGCCAGCAGCTTAGATAGGGCAAGGGAAAACATTCAGTACTTC; CDR3 protein: CASSLDRARENIQYF
J gene: TRBJ1-1; V gene: TRBV6-4; D gene: TRBD1; clone size: few; CDR3 DNA: TGTGCCAGCTCGAGCCAGGGGGGCACTGAAGCTTTCTTT; CDR3 protein: CASSSQGGTEAFF
J gene: TRBJ1-1; V gene: TRBV2; D gene: .; clone size: many; CDR3 DNA: TGTGCCAGCCACCTTCTGAGGCTGAACACTGAAGCTTTCTTT; CDR3 protein: CASHLLRLNTEAFF
J gene: TRBJ1-4; V gene: TRBV7-2; D gene: TRBD1; clone size: many; CDR3 DNA: TGTGCCAGCAGCTCCGACAGGGAGGGGGAAAAACTGTTTTTT; CDR3 protein: CASSSDREGEKLFF
J gene: TRBJ1-6; V gene: TRBV30; D gene: .; clone size: few; CDR3 DNA: TGTGCCTGGTCCCGGGGAGTTAATTCACCCCTCCACTTT; CDR3 protein: CAWSRGVNSPLHF
J gene: TRBJ2-1; V gene: TRBV10-3; D gene: .; clone size: many; CDR3 DNA: TGTGCCATCAGTGCCCTCGGTCTGGAGGGGAAGAACAATGAGCAGTTCTTC; CDR3 protein: CAISALGLEGKNNEQFF
J gene: TRBJ1-2; V gene: TRBV5-1; D gene: TRBD1; clone size: .; CDR3 DNA: TGCGCCAGCACTGGGACAGGGGGCTCGTATGGCTACACCTTC; CDR3 protein: CASTGTGGSYGYTF
J gene: TRBJ2-7; V gene: TRBV9; D gene: TRBD2; clone size: many; CDR3 DNA: TGTGCCAGCAGCCCCGGGACTAGCGCGAGCTCCTACGAGCAGTACTTC; CDR3 protein: CASSPGTSASSYEQYF
J gene: TRBJ1-3; V gene: TRBV3-1; D gene: .; clone size: many; CDR3 DNA: TGTGCCAGCAGCCAAGATCTGGGAAACACCATATATTTT; CDR3 protein: CASSQDLGNTIYF
J gene: TRBJ2-3; V gene: TRBV6-6; D gene: TRBD2; clone size: few; CDR3 DNA: TGTGCCAGCAATTGGAGGAACCTAGCGGGGGGGACAGATACGCAGTATTTT; CDR3 protein: CASNWRNLAGGTDTQYF
J gene: TRBJ1-4; V gene: TRBV5-5; D gene: .; clone size: .; CDR3 DNA: TGTGCCAGCAGCCGTCAGGGGACGAACGAAAAACTGTTTTTT; CDR3 protein: CASSRQGTNEKLFF
J gene: TRBJ2-1; V gene: TRBV27; D gene: .; clone size: many; CDR3 DNA: TGTGCCAGCAGTTTAGTCCGGGGGGCATATGAGCAGTTCTTC; CDR3 protein: CASSLVRGAYEQFF
J gene: TRBJ1-1; V gene: TRBV6-2/TRBV6-3; D gene: .; clone size: .; CDR3 DNA: TGTGCCAGCAGTTACAGGGGATACACTGAAGCTTTCTTT; CDR3 protein: CASSYRGYTEAFF
J gene: TRBJ2-1; V gene: TRBV12-3/TRBV12-4; D gene: .; clone size: many; CDR3 DNA: TGTGCCACCTCTTCCTCCGGGACCCGCCTGTTCTTC; CDR3 protein: CATSSSGTRLFF
J gene: TRBJ2-7; V gene: TRBV7-9; D gene: .; clone size: .; CDR3 DNA: TGTGCCAGCAGCTTAGCCCTCGAGCAGCACTTC; CDR3 protein: CASSLALEQHF
J gene: TRBJ1-1; V gene: TRBV5-6; D gene: .; clone size: many; CDR3 DNA: TGTGCCAGCAGCCAGGACGGCCTTGAAGCTTTCTTT; CDR3 protein: CASSQDGLEAFF
J gene: TRBJ2-6; V gene: TRBV2; D gene: .; clone size: few; CDR3 DNA: TGTGCCAGAGCCCCGTCTGGGGCCAACGTCCTGACTTTC; CDR3 protein: CARAPSGANVLTF
J gene: TRBJ1-6; V gene: TRBV6-6; D gene: .; clone size: .; CDR3 DNA: TGTGCCAGCACCCCATTGGCCGGAAATTCACCCCTCCACTTT; CDR3 protein: CASTPLAGNSPLHF
J gene: TRBJ1-1; V gene: TRBV12-3/TRBV12-4; D gene: TRBD1; clone size: .; CDR3 DNA: TGTGCCAGCAGTTTGCGGACAGGGGTTAACACTGAAGCTTTCTTT; CDR3 protein: CASSLRTGVNTEAFF
J gene: TRBJ2-1; V gene: TRBV5-1; D gene: .; clone size: many; CDR3 DNA: TGCGCCAGCAGCTTGTACGAGTCCCGAATCAATATCAATGAGCAGTTCTTC; CDR3 protein: CASSLYESRININEQFF